One sample yielded the 29 T cell receptor beta chains listed below, sequenced in a study of CD8 T cells in Susac syndrome. Random hexamers were used to reverse transcribe about 0.5 to 1 ug of RNA. TCRdb used MiXCR to reprocess the immunoSEQ multiplex PCR reads, holding one entry per CDR3 protein. The table lists approximately 80,000 distinct CDR3 sequences, approximately 93% of them singletons. The sample comprised CD8+ T cells from PBMCs. Receptors were obtained from a human donor with Susac syndrome.

The CDR3: CASSLSIKHGYTF. Here the CDR3 DNA reads TGCGCCAGCAGCTTGTCCATCAAGCATGGCTACACCTTC. The V and J genes are TRBV5-1 and TRBJ1-2; no firm D call. The V and J ends lost 1 base and 6 bases respectively, with 10 bases between them. The V gene's germline CDR1 is SGHRS and CDR2 YFSETQ. This CDR3 contains 13 residues.

The V gene is TRBV2, the J gene TRBJ1-2, with TRBD1 as a possible D gene (5 bases). Germline V gene sequence: CDR1 SNHLY, CDR2 FYNNEI. This CDR3 is built from 13 residues. V lost 6 bases and J 7 bases, leaving 15 bases between the germline ends. CDR3 residues: CASRAGGESGYTF. The CDR3 bases are TGTGCCAGCAGGGCGGGGGGAGAAAGTGGCTACACCTTC.

The chain has TRBV28 and TRBJ2-1; no clear D. The CDR3 totals 15 residues. V was shortened by 6 bases and J by 0 bases, with 12 bases between the two germline ends. Germline loops: CDR1 MDHEN, CDR2 SYDVKM. CDR3 protein: CASSPGRSSYNEQFF. The CDR3 DNA reads as TGTGCCAGCAGCCCCGGACGGAGCTCCTACAATGAGCAGTTCTTC.

The chain uses TRBV15 and TRBJ2-6, with a weak D call TRBD1 (5 bases). This CDR3 region has 16 residues. Germline CDR1 reads LNHNV; CDR2 reads YYDKDF (reference sequence). The ends were cut back, 5 bases at V and 0 bases at J, with 11 bases in the middle. The CDR3 nucleotides are TGTGCCACCAGCGAACAGGTGAACTCTGGGGCCAACGTCCTGACTTTC. This translates into CATSEQVNSGANVLTF.

The chain uses TRBV18 and TRBJ1-6; TRBD1 aligns across 9 bases. After removal of 3 bases from V and 9 bases from J, the junction contained 6 bases not matched to a gene. The germline CDR1 and CDR2 sequences are KGHSH and LQKENI. The CDR3 covers 15 residues. The CDR3 sequence: CASSPPGTGRSPLHF. CDR3 DNA: TGTGCCAGCTCACCCCCCGGGACAGGGCGTTCACCCCTCCACTTT.

The chain carries TRBV27 and TRBJ1-1; no reliable D call. The CDR3 is made up of 12 amino acids. Germline CDR1 and CDR2: MNHEY and SMNVEV (reference sequence). V was cut by 6 bases and J by 5 bases, with 10 bases left in between. CDR3 residues: CASSNGGTEAFF. The CDR3 DNA follows: TGTGCCAGCAGCAACGGAGGAACTGAAGCTTTCTTT.

This sequence joins TRBV9 and TRBJ2-2; 8 bases match TRBD1. The germline gives CDR1 SGDLS, CDR2 YYNGEE. J gave up 0 bases and V 4 bases, and 5 bases lay outside the gene matches. The CDR3 is 16 residues long. The CDR3 loop reads CASSRDRSTNTGELFF. The CDR3 nucleotides are TGTGCCAGCAGCAGGGACAGGTCCACGAACACCGGGGAGCTGTTTTTT.

The J gene is TRBJ1-6, the V gene TRBV28; TRBD1 matches at 7 bases. V gave up 4 bases and J gave up 3 bases; unmatched junction bases: 9. The germline CDR1 and CDR2 sequences are MDHEN and SYDVKM. This CDR3 region has 17 residues. CDR3 residues: CASSSGGDSNYNSPLHF. The CDR3 coding sequence is TGTGCCAGCAGTTCCGGTGGGGACAGCAACTATAATTCACCCCTCCACTTT.

The chain links TRBV6-2 or TRBV6-3 to TRBJ2-5; D is perhaps TRBD1 (6 bases). CDR3 size: 14 residues. Germline CDR1 is MNHEY and CDR2 is SVGEGT. Trimming stripped 6 bases from V and 4 bases from J, with 15 bases between. The CDR3 loop reads CASRHTGSGETQYF. CDR3 nucleotides: TGTGCCAGCAGGCACACAGGGAGTGGAGAGACCCAGTACTTC.

This chain links TRBV29-1 with TRBJ2-6, with 8 bases that match TRBD2. The CDR3 is 15 residues long. Trimming removed 2 bases from V and 2 bases from J; junction bases left unmatched: 2. Germline CDR1 reads SQVTM; CDR2 reads ANQGSEA. CDR3 amino acids: CSVERGGAGANVLTF. The CDR3 DNA sequence: TGCAGCGTTGAACGGGGGGGCGCTGGGGCCAACGTCCTGACTTTC.

This clonotype was observed a single time. The chain carries TRBV14 and TRBJ2-2, with D maybe TRBD1 (5 bases). Germline CDR1 reads SGHDN; CDR2 reads FVKESK. The V gene lost 1 base and the J gene lost 7 bases, with 16 bases spanning the gap. The CDR3 is made up of 16 amino acids. In DNA, the CDR3 is TGTGCCAGCAGCCAAGTACAGGCCTACCTGGGCGGGGAGCTGTTTTTT. Translation: CASSQVQAYLGGELFF.

The chain joins TRBV29-1 to TRBJ2-6; D uncertain. The V end lost 7 bases, the J end lost 1 base, and 11 bases lay between the germline ends. The CDR3 contains 14 residues. The germline V gene encodes CDR1 SQVTM and CDR2 ANQGSEA. The CDR3 is CSARGASGANVLTF. CDR3 coding DNA: TGCAGCGCCAGAGGCGCATCTGGGGCCAACGTCCTGACTTTC. Complete variable domain (other parts from reference TRBV29-1 and TRBJ2-6): SAVISQKPSRDICQRGTSLTIQCQVDSQVTMMFWYRQQPGQSLTLIATANQGSEATYESGFVIDKFPISRPNLTFSTLTVSNMSPEDSSIYLCSARGASGANVLTFGAGSRLTVL.

In this sample, this clonotype turned up once. The chain combines TRBV28 with TRBJ2-5; 11 bases line up with TRBD2. The CDR3 spans 16 residues. V lost 5 bases, J lost 4 bases, and 9 bases stayed unmatched. Germline-derived CDR1 and CDR2 are MDHEN and SYDVKM. This CDR3 reads CASSPLDSGGAETQYF. For the CDR3, the DNA is TGTGCCAGCAGTCCCCTGGATAGCGGGGGGGCAGAGACCCAGTACTTC.

The CDR3 DNA sequence: TGTGCCAGCAGCGTAGAGAGCGGGGGAGGCACAGATACGCAGTATTTT. Its protein is CASSVESGGGTDTQYF. This sequence joins TRBV9 and TRBJ2-3; TRBD2 matches 8 bases. Looked up from germline, CDR1 is SGDLS and CDR2 is YYNGEE. V was clipped by 0 bases and J by 1 base; unmatched bases: 4. There are 16 residues in the CDR3. Supplemented by reference TRBV9 and TRBJ2-3, the full variable domain reads DSGVTQTPKHLITATGQRVTLRCSPRSGDLSVYWYQQSLDQGLQFLIQYYNGEERAKGNILERFSAQQFPDLHSELNLSSLELGDSALYFCASSVESGGGTDTQYFGPGTRLTVL.

Here the CDR3 reads CASSSVRDSYEQYF. CDR3 in DNA: TGCGCCAGCAGCTCCGTCCGGGACAGCTACGAGCAGTACTTC. The V and J genes are TRBV5-1 and TRBJ2-7; 7 bases match TRBD1. The germline V gene encodes CDR1 SGHRS and CDR2 YFSETQ. V dropped 3 bases and J dropped 3; count of bases not matched to a gene: 6. This CDR3 has 14 amino acids.

The chain uses TRBV5-1 and TRBJ2-6; D not resolved. V dropped 4 bases and J dropped 3 bases, with 14 bases sitting between them. The CDR3 totals 16 residues. CDR1 is SGHRS, CDR2 YFSETQ, per germline. Here the CDR3 DNA reads TGCGCCAGCAGCCCGGAAGCCTCGAATGGGGCCAACGTCCTGACTTTC. It encodes CASSPEASNGANVLTF.

The rearrangement links TRBV29-1 to TRBJ1-1, with D unclear. V shed 1 base and J shed 7 bases, with 10 bases lying between them. The CDR3 length is 12 residues. Looked up from germline, CDR1 is SQVTM and CDR2 is ANQGSEA. The CDR3 DNA follows: TGCAGCGTTGAAGGCAGACTCTATGAAGCTTTCTTT. Protein sequence: CSVEGRLYEAFF.

The chain links TRBV4-1 to TRBJ1-2; a possible D gene is TRBD1 (5 bases). This CDR3 has 15 residues. Germline V gene sequence: CDR1 MGHRA, CDR2 YSYEKL. The germline V and J ends were trimmed by 0 bases and 4 bases, with 12 bases remaining between them. The chain's CDR3 is CASSQDSRTLYGYTF. In nucleotides, the CDR3 is TGCGCCAGCAGCCAAGATAGTAGGACACTCTATGGCTACACCTTC.

The chain employs TRBV2 and TRBJ2-7; D unclear. Trimming took off 6 bases at V and 1 base at J, with 10 bases between the two ends. CDR1 is SNHLY and CDR2 is FYNNEI in the germline V gene. This CDR3 has 13 amino acids. The CDR3 here is CASRVTVSYEQYF. The CDR3 coding sequence is TGTGCCAGCAGGGTCACAGTATCCTACGAGCAGTACTTC.

This clonotype turned up a few times. The chain couples TRBV20-1 to TRBJ1-1; no clear D gene. Germline values: CDR1 DFQATT, CDR2 SNEGSKA (reference sequence). This CDR3 comprises 14 residues. Trimming took 1 base from V and 1 from J, leaving 10 bases between them. Here the CDR3 reads CSARVGESNTEAFF. As DNA, the CDR3 is TGCAGTGCTAGAGTCGGCGAGTCGAACACTGAAGCTTTCTTT.

The V call is TRBV2, the J call TRBJ1-1, with TRBD1 identical over 7 bases. The V segment lost 6 bases and the J segment 2 bases; nucleotides outside the gene matches: 6. The CDR3 runs to 14 residues. Germline values: CDR1 SNHLY, CDR2 FYNNEI. CDR3 sequence: CASSNRGGNTEAFF. DNA for the CDR3: TGTGCCAGCAGCAACAGGGGCGGTAACACTGAAGCTTTCTTT.

This chain connects TRBV12-3 or TRBV12-4 to TRBJ1-2, with 7 bases aligning to TRBD1. Trimming cost V 0 bases and J 4 bases; bases outside gene matches: 5. This CDR3 has 15 amino acids. CDR3 residues: CASSLAERTGYGYTF. Here the CDR3 DNA reads TGTGCCAGCAGTTTAGCAGAAAGGACAGGCTATGGCTACACCTTC.

This chain connects TRBV29-1 to TRBJ2-1; 9 bases match TRBD2. The germline gives CDR1 SQVTM, CDR2 ANQGSEA. The CDR3 covers 14 residues. The ends lost 6 bases at V and 5 bases at J; junction bases unmatched: 8. CDR3 protein: CSVSRGGSNNEQFF. CDR3 nucleotides: TGCAGCGTATCGCGGGGGGGGTCGAACAATGAGCAGTTCTTC.

In DNA, the CDR3 is TGTGCCACCAGCAGAGCGAGAGGGGGGGGTGAAGCTTTCTTT. As protein: CATSRARGGGEAFF. The chain links TRBV15 to TRBJ1-1; D possibly corresponds to TRBD1 (6 bases). CDR3 length equals 14 residues. Germline V lookup: CDR1 LNHNV, CDR2 YYDKDF (reference sequence). Trimming left V 1 base short and J 7 bases short, with 13 bases between.

This sequence joins TRBV9 and TRBJ2-1, with D possibly matching TRBD1 (6 bases). The CDR3 length is 14 residues. The ends were cut back, 0 bases at V and 8 bases at J, with 12 bases in the middle. The germline gives CDR1 SGDLS, CDR2 YYNGEE. CDR3: CASSVDGGTDEQFF. The CDR3 DNA is TGTGCCAGCAGCGTAGATGGGGGCACTGATGAGCAGTTCTTC.

The V gene is TRBV20-1, the J gene TRBJ2-5, with D possibly matching TRBD2 (5 bases). CDR3 size: 13 residues. Per the germline V gene, CDR1 is DFQATT and CDR2 is SNEGSKA (reference sequence). The V and J ends lost 0 bases and 7 bases respectively, with 12 bases between them. The CDR3 coding sequence is TGCAGTGCTAGAGATAGCACCCGGGGGACCCAGTACTTC. Its translation is CSARDSTRGTQYF.

The chain couples TRBV19 to TRBJ1-1; D is undetermined. Germline V gives CDR1 LNHDA, CDR2 SQIVND (reference sequence). The CDR3 has 13 residues. The V and J ends lost 5 bases and 5 bases respectively, with 12 bases between them. CDR3 coding DNA: TGTGCCAGTAGTCTGGGGTCGGAAACTGAAGCTTTCTTT. Protein product: CASSLGSETEAFF.

The chain recombines TRBV9 with TRBJ2-1, with 11 bases matching TRBD2. J gave up 7 bases and V 3 bases, and 3 bases lay outside the gene matches. This CDR3 has 14 residues. In germline, CDR1 is SGDLS, CDR2 YYNGEE. CDR3 protein: CASSGTSGPNEQFF. CDR3 coding DNA: TGTGCCAGCAGCGGGACTAGCGGGCCAAATGAGCAGTTCTTC.

This chain uses TRBV5-1 with TRBJ2-5, with 8 bases lining up with TRBD2. The V gene's germline CDR1 is SGHRS and CDR2 YFSETQ. The length of the CDR3 is 16 residues. J lost 1 base, V lost 0 bases, and 5 bases had no gene match. The CDR3 is CASSLGIAGIQETQYF. CDR3 coding DNA: TGCGCCAGCAGCTTGGGTATAGCGGGGATCCAAGAGACCCAGTACTTC.